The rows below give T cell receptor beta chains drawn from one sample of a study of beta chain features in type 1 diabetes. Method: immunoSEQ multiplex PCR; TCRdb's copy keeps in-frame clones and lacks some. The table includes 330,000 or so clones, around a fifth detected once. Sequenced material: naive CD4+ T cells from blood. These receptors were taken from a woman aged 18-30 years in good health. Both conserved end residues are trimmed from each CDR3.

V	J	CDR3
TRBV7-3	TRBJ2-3	ASSQGTSSTQY
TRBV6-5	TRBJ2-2	ASTGQGATGELF
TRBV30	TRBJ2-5	AWSGMGRMGQETQY
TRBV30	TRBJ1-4	AWSVQLNEKLF
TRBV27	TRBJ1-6	ASSSGVSPLH
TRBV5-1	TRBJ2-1	ASSPSGRDGNEQF
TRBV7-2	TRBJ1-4	ASSPTAGLNEKLF
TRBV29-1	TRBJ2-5	SVAWGDGQGETQY
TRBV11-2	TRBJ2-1	ASSLVIRKDNEQF
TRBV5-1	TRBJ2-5	ASSLGARAGETQY
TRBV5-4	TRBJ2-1	ASIFRDTDEQF
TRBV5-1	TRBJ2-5	ASSSGLQETQY
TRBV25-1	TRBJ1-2	ASSAAGTDYGYT
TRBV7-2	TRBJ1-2	ASSLGRRSYGYT
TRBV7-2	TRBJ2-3	ASRSQGATDTQY
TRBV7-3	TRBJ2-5	ASSHGGAETQY
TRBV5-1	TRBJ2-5	ASSWGDRPGETQY
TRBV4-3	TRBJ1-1	ASSQARGGNTEAF
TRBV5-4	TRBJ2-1	ASSPGTSGRVNEQF
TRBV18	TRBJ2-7	ASSYELGGYEQY
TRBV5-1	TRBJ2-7	ASSLGTISYEQY
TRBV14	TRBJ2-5	ASSLGTSGQETQY
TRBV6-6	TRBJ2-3	ASSPTRVRDTQY
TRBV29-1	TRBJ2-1	SALAGASGNEQF
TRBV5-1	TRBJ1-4	ASSLQGTTNEKLF
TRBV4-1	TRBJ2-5	ASSPLAGLETQY
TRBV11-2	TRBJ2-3	ASSLLADTQY
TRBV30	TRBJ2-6	AWRLSGANVLT
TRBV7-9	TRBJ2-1	ANVPSGSYNEQF
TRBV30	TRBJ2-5	AWSQGGETQY
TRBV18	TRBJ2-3	ASSTRLAGGSGADTQY
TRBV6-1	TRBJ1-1	ASRRDSINTEAF
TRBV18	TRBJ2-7	ASSPDGYEQY
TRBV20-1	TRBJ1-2	SAFGGYGYT
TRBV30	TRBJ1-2	AWSVQGGPYGYT
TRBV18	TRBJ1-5	ASSPRINQPQH
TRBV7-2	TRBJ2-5	ASSLVRIGETQY
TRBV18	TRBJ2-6	ASSQTAPGANVLT
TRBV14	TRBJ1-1	ASSHQGGMNTEAF
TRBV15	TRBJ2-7	ATSRDRGTYEQY
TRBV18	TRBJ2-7	ASSLDRGEQY
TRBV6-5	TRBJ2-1	ASTNSGNEQF
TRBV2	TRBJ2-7	ASSSDRGAYEQY
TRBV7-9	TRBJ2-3	ASSHSFTSTDTQY